The clone carrying this T cell receptor (beta chain) was detected once. The sample originates from a study of control samples from healthy donors and cancer patients. V was shortened by 3 bases and J by 3 bases, with 15 bases between the two germline ends. This CDR3 spans 15 amino acids. The germline gives CDR1 GTSNPN, CDR2 SVGIG (reference sequence). Clones were read by immunoSEQ multiplex PCR, and TCRdb kept only the in-frame ones, dropping some. The sample consists of tens of thousands of clones, 65% to 85% of them appearing once. V usage is TRBV30 and J usage is TRBJ1-5, with D possibly matching TRBD1 (6 bases). Sequencing was done on a sample of PBMCs. The sequence derives from an older woman with lung cancer. CDR3 loop: CAWSPRGRFNQPQHF. The DNA for the CDR3 is TGTGCCTGGAGCCCGAGGGGGAGGTTCAATCAGCCCCAGCATTTT.